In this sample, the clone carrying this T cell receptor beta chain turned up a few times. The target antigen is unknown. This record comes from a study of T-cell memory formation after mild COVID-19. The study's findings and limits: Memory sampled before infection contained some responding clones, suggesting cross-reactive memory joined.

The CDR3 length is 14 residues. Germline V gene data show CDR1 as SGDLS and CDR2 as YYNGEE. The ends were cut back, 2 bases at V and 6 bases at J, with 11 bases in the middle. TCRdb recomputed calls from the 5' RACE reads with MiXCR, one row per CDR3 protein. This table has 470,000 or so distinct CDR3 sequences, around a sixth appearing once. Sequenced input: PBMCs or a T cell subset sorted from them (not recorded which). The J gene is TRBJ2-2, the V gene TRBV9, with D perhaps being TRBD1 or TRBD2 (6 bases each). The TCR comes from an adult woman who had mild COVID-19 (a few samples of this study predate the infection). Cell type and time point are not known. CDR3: CASSVDGGPGELFF. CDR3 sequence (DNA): TGTGCCAGCAGCGTGGATGGGGGGCCCGGGGAGCTGTTTTTT.